This TCR beta chain derives from a study of cytomegalovirus exposure and HLA in healthy donors. PCR was performed using 60 Vbeta and 13 Jbeta primers. Measured with immunoSEQ multiplex PCR; TCRdb has only the in-frame clones, and not every one. The sample has roughly 200,000 clones; about four fifths are singletons. Turning to this clone: Its cognate antigen is unknown.

The germline gives CDR1 SGHTS, CDR2 YDEGEE. J was trimmed by 5 bases and V by 4 bases; bases with no gene match: 9. The CDR3 contains 15 residues. General observations from the study: CMV serostatus was the sole immune exposure data available. There were some V segments, including TRBV6-2 and TRBV6-3, excluded as indistinguishable.

The sample consisted of PBMCs. The TCR was taken from a man aged 25 to 40 in good health and CMV-seronegative. The chain employs TRBV5-8 and TRBJ1-1; 9 positions agree with TRBD1. CDR3: CASSLRDRVGTEAFF. CDR3 in DNA: TGTGCCAGCAGCCTCCGGGACAGGGTAGGGACTGAAGCTTTCTTT.